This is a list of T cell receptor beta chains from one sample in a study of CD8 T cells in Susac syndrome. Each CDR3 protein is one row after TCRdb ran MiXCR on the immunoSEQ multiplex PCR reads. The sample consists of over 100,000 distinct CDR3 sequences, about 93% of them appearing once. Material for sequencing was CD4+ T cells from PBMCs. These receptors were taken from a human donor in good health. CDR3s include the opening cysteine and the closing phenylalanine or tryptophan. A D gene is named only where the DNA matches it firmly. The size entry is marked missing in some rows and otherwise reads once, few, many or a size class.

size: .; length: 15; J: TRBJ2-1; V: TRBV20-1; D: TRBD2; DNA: TGCAGTGCTAGGACTAGCGGGAGTCTTCGGAATGAGCAGTTCTTC; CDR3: CSARTSGSLRNEQFF
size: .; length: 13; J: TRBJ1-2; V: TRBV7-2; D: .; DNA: TGTGCCAGCAGCTTAGCGGGGTACTATGGCTACACCTTC; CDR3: CASSLAGYYGYTF
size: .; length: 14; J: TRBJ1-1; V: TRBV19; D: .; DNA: TGTGCCAGTAGTATAACAGCGAGAAACACTGAAGCTTTCTTT; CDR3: CASSITARNTEAFF
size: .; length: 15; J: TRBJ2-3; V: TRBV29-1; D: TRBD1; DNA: TGCAGCGTTGCATTTTTTGACAGGGCGGAGGATACGCAGTATTTT; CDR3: CSVAFFDRAEDTQYF
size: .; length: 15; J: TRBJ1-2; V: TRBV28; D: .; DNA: TGTGCCAGCAGTTTATCCATCGACGGACACTATGGCTACACCTTC; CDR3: CASSLSIDGHYGYTF
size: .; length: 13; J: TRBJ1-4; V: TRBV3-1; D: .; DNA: TGTGCCAGCAGCCAACTATGGGGGGAAAAACTGTTTTTT; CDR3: CASSQLWGEKLFF
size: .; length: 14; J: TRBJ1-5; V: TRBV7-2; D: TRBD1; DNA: TGTGCCAGCAGCTTGACAGGGGATGTTCAGCCCCAGCATTTT; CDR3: CASSLTGDVQPQHF
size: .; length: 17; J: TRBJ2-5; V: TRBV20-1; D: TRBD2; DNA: TGCAGTGCTAGAGATATTAGCGGGAGGGTGTACCAAGAGACCCAGTACTTC; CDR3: CSARDISGRVYQETQYF
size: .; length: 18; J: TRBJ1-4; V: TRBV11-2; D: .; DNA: .; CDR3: CASSLDQGPGQGRKNCFF
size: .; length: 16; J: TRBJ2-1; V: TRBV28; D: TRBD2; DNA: TGTGCCAGCAGTTTATATAGTAGCGGGGGATACAATGAGCAGTTCTTC; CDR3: CASSLYSSGGYNEQFF
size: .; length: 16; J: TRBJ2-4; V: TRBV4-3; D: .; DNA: TGCGCCAGCAGCCAGTCACAGGGTGCGGACAAAAACATTCAGTACTTC; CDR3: CASSQSQGADKNIQYF
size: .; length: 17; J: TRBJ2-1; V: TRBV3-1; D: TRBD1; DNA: TGTGCCAGCAGCCAAGAGAGGAGCAGGGGGCTCTACAATGAGCAGTTCTTC; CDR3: CASSQERSRGLYNEQFF
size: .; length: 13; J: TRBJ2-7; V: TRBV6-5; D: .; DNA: TGTGCCAGCAGTTACTCGACTCTATACGAGCAGTACTTC; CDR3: CASSYSTLYEQYF
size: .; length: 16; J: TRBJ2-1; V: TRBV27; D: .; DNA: TGTGCCAGCCAGGACAGACAACCGGGTGTTCTCAATGAGCAGTTCTTC; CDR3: CASQDRQPGVLNEQFF
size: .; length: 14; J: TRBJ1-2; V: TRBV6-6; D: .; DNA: TGTGCCAGCAGTTCAGGGGCAGAGGGCTATGGCTACACCTTC; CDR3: CASSSGAEGYGYTF
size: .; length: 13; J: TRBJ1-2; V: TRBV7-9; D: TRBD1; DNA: TGTGCCAGCAGCTTATCAGGGGGCGATGGCTACACCTTC; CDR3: CASSLSGGDGYTF
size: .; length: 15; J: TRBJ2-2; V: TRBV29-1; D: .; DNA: TGCAGCGTTGGAAGAGTGGGGTCGAACACCGGGGAGCTGTTTTTT; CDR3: CSVGRVGSNTGELFF
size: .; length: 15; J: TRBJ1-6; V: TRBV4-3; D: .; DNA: TGCGCCAGCAGCCAAGATTTGGGGGTTCAATCACCCCTCCACTTT; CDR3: CASSQDLGVQSPLHF
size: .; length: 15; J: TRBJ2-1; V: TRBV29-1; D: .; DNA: TGCAGCGTGAAGAAACAGAAAGTCCTTTACAATGAGCAGTTCTTC; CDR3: CSVKKQKVLYNEQFF
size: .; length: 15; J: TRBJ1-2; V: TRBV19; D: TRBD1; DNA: TGTGCCAGTAGTATAGGGTCAGGGGGCGCGAATGGCTACACCTTC; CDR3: CASSIGSGGANGYTF
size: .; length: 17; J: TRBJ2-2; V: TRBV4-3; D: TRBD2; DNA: TGCGCCAGCAGCCAAGAATGGCGGGAGGGCCTCTCCGGGGAGCTGTTTTTT; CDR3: CASSQEWREGLSGELFF
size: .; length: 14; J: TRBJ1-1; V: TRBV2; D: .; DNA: TGTGCCAGCAGTAATAAGCCGGGACATTCTGAAGCTTTCTTT; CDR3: CASSNKPGHSEAFF
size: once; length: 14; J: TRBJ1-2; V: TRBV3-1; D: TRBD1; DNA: TGTGCCAGCAGCCGCGGGACAGGGGATGATGGCTACACCTTC; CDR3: CASSRGTGDDGYTF
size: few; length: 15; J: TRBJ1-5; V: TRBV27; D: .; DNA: TGTGCCAGCAGTTTATCCCCAAATAGCAATCAGCCCCAGCATTTT; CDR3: CASSLSPNSNQPQHF
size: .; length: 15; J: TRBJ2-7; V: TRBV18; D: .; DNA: TGTGCCAGCTCATCCAACGACCGGATAGTCTACGAGCAGTACTTC; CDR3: CASSSNDRIVYEQYF
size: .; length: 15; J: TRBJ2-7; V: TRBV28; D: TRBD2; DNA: TGTGCCAGCAGTTCCGCGGCGGGAGGCTCCTACGAGCAGTACTTC; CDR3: CASSSAAGGSYEQYF
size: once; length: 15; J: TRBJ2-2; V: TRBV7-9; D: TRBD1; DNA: TGTGCCAGCAGCCACGGACAGGGAAACACCGGGGAGCTGTTTTTT; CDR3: CASSHGQGNTGELFF
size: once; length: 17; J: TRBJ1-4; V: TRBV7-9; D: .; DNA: TGTGCCAGCAGCTTAGGCAGGGGAAGTGATCGGAATGAAAAACTGTTTTTT; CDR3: CASSLGRGSDRNEKLFF
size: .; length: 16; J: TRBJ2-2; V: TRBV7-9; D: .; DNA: TGTGCCAGCAGCTTCTCCTCGGGGGCAACGACCGGGGAGCTGTTTTTT; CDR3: CASSFSSGATTGELFF
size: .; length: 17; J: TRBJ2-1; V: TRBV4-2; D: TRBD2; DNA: TGTGCCAGCAGCCAAGAGCAGCTAGCGGGGGTAATCAATGAGCAGTTCTTC; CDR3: CASSQEQLAGVINEQFF
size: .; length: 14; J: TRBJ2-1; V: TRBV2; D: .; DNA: TGTGCCAGCATTTCAGCAAGCTCCTACAATGAGCAGTTCTTC; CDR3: CASISASSYNEQFF
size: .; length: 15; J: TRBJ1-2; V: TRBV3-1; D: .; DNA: TGTGCCAGCAGCCAAGAAAGTTTAGGGGCGCGGGGCTACACCTTC; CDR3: CASSQESLGARGYTF
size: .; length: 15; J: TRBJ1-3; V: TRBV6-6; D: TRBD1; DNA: TGTGCCAGCAGTTACACTGACAGGGCTGGAAACACCATATATTTT; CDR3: CASSYTDRAGNTIYF
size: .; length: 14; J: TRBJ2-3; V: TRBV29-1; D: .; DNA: TGCAGCGTTGTATCCCTGGGCCTAACAGATACGCAGTATTTT; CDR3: CSVVSLGLTDTQYF
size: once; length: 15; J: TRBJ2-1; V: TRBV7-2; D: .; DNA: TGTGCCAGCAGCTTAGGGGTCCTCTCCTACAATGAGCAGTTCTTC; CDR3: CASSLGVLSYNEQFF
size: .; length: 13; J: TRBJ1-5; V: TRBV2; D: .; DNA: TGTGCCAGCTGTCGGGGTAGCAATCAGCCCCAGCATTTT; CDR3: CASCRGSNQPQHF
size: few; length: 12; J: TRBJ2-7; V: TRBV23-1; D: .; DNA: TGCGCCAGCAGTCAATGGGGACCTGAGCAGTACTTC; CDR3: CASSQWGPEQYF
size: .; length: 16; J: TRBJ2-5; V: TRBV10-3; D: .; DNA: TGTGCCATCAGTTCCCGGGACAAGGACTGGGAAGAGACCCAGTACTTC; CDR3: CAISSRDKDWEETQYF
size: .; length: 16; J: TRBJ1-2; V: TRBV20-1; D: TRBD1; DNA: TGCAGTGCTGGGGACAGCAAGGGGCCACCTAACTATGGCTACACCTTC; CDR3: CSAGDSKGPPNYGYTF
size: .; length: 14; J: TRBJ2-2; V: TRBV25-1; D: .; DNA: TGTGCCAGCAGTCTATTTAACGTCGGCGGGGAGCTGTTTTTT; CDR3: CASSLFNVGGELFF
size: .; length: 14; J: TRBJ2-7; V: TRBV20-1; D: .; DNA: TGCAGTGCTAGAGACTTGGGGGAGACATACGAGCAGTACTTC; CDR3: CSARDLGETYEQYF
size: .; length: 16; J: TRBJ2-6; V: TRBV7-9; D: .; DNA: TGTGCCAGCAGCACCTTGACCGGCTCTGGGGCCAACGTCCTGACTTTC; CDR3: CASSTLTGSGANVLTF
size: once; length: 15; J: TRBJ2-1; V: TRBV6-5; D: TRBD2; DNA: TGTGCCAGCAGTTACGGTCTAGCGGGAGGAAATGAGCAGTTCTTC; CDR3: CASSYGLAGGNEQFF